A single sample gave rise to the 7 T cell receptor beta chains below, sequenced in a study of blood T cells in healthy people across ages. Combining a sample-barcoded 5' primer with a J-beta primer mix, a second PCR ran for roughly 7 to 12 cycles. TCRdb called the 5' RACE reads again in MiXCR, with one record for every CDR3 protein. Here the sample spans some 1,800,000 distinct CDR3 sequences, 35% to 50% being singletons. The sequenced sample was blood. All receptors come from a human donor in good health.

This clonotype occurred a few times. V is TRBV20-1 and J is TRBJ1-1, with D possibly being TRBD1 (5 bases). The V end was cut by 7 bases, the J end by 2 bases, with 14 bases between. The CDR3 contains 13 residues. CDR1 is DFQATT, CDR2 SNEGSKA, per germline (reference sequence). CDR3 loop: CSVSRDKNTEAFF. CDR3 in DNA: TGCAGTGTTTCCAGGGATAAAAACACTGAAGCTTTCTTT.

The chain combines TRBV4-3 with TRBJ2-3; D gene ambiguous. The V gene lost 0 bases and the J gene lost 5 bases, with 6 bases spanning the gap. The CDR3 has 13 amino acids. CDR1 and CDR2 (germline): LGHNA, YSLEER. CDR3 sequence reads: CASSQDGEDTQYF. The CDR3 region has the DNA TGCGCCAGCAGCCAAGATGGTGAAGATACGCAGTATTTT.

The chain has TRBV7-9 and TRBJ2-1; 11 bases align to TRBD2. The CDR3 has 16 amino acids. V was clipped by 5 bases and J by 9 bases; unmatched bases: 12. The V gene's germline CDR1 is SEHNR and CDR2 FQNEAQ (reference sequence). In DNA form, the CDR3 reads TGTGCCAGCAGCCCTAAAACTAGCGGGGGCTTAGGTGAGCAGTTCTTC. This encodes CASSPKTSGGLGEQFF. The whole variable domain, filled in from reference TRBV7-9 and TRBJ2-1, reads DTGVSQNPRHKITKRGQNVTFRCDPISEHNRLYWYRQTLGQGPEFLTYFQNEAQLEKSRLLSDRFSAERPKGSFSTLEIQRTEQGDSAMYLCASSPKTSGGLGEQFFGPGTRLTVL.

The table lists this clonotype with a few counts. The rearrangement uses TRBV15 and TRBJ1-2; weak D call: TRBD1 (6 bases). V was trimmed by 0 bases and J by 4 bases, leaving 12 bases between them. This CDR3 contains 15 residues. CDR1 is LNHNV, CDR2 YYDKDF, per germline (reference sequence). The CDR3 sequence: CATSRDPQGGYGYTF. CDR3 nucleotide sequence: TGTGCCACCAGCAGAGATCCACAGGGCGGCTATGGCTACACCTTC.

V gene TRBV5-6 combines with J gene TRBJ2-5; 7 bases align to TRBD1. Germline-derived CDR1 and CDR2 are SGHDT and YYEEEE. J was trimmed by 2 bases and V by 3 bases; bases with no gene match: 10. The CDR3 totals 16 residues. The CDR3 loop reads CASSSILRQGQETQYF. CDR3 DNA sequence: TGTGCCAGCAGCTCGATACTAAGACAGGGACAAGAGACCCAGTACTTC.

This clonotype was seen a handful of times. The J gene is TRBJ2-7, the V gene TRBV20-1, with D unresolved. The CDR3 is made up of 10 amino acids. The germline CDR1 and CDR2 sequences are DFQATT and SNEGSKA (reference sequence). With 5 bases removed from V and 3 bases from J, the gap between germline ends came to 5 bases. The CDR3 loop is CSAQGYEQYF. The CDR3 DNA sequence: TGCAGTGCTCAAGGCTACGAGCAGTACTTC.

This chain joins TRBV2 and TRBJ2-7, with D possibly TRBD1 on 7 matching bases. This CDR3 contains 13 residues. The V and J ends lost 9 bases and 1 base respectively, with 13 bases between them. CDR1 and CDR2 from the germline V gene are SNHLY and FYNNEI. CDR3 sequence (DNA): TGTGCCAGTAGCGGACAGGCATCCTACGAGCAGTACTTC. It specifies CASSGQASYEQYF.